Listed here is a single TCR beta chain. The antigen is unknown. V lost 6 bases and J lost 4; bases outside the gene matches: 17. The germline V gene has CDR1 DFQATT and CDR2 SNEGSKA (reference sequence). The CDR3 runs to 17 residues. The data originate from a study of T-cell reconstitution after alpha-beta-depleted transplantation in children. Notes on the study in general: Surviving recipient T cells and thymic progenitors produced the high day-60 TCRbeta diversity seen in some patients. Diversity and T-cell counts at one year after transplant derived mostly from new T cells. By about two months after transplant, alpha-beta T cells reportedly arose from several hundred graft clones that had expanded.

The TCRbeta library incorporated unique molecular identifiers. TCRdb recomputed calls from the PCR reads with MiXCR, one row per CDR3 protein. Of about 980,000 distinct CDR3 sequences listed, about 30% are singletons. The source material was PBMCs, mostly from graft donor cells, sampled 360 days after TCRalphabeta/CD19-depleted stem cell transplant. The TCR sequence derives from a boy in the first two years of life who had a stem cell transplant for SCID, so the T cells may come from the graft donor. The chain employs TRBV20-1 and TRBJ2-3; 9 bases are shared with TRBD2. The CDR3 reads CSAADALSGGMADTQYF. CDR3 DNA: TGCAGTGCCGCCGACGCCCTGAGCGGGGGGATGGCAGATACGCAGTATTTT.